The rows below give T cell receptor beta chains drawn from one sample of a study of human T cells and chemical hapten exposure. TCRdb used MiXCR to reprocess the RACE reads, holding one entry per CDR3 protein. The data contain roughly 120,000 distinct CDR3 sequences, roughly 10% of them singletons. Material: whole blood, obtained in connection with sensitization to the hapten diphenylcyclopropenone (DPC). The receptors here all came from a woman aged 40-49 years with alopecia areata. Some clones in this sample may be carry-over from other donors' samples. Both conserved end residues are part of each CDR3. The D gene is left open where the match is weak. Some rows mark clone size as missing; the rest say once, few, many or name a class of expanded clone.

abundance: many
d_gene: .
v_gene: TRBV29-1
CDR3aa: CSVESRGGESYGYTF

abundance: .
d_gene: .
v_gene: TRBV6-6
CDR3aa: CASSYSQLDGNTIYF

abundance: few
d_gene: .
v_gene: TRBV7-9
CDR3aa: CASRKLQGGTEAFF

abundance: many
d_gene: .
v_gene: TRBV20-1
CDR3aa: CSADHHEQYF

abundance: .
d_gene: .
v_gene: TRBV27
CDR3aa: CASSRLVRQESYEQYF

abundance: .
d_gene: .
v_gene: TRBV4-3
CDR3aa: CASSQDTVVETNTEAFF

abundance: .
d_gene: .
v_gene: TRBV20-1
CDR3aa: CSAENRVASNQPQHF

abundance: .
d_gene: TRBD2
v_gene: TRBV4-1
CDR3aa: CASSQIGLAKKHEQFF

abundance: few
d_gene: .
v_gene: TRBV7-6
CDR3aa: CASSLPGPAETQYF

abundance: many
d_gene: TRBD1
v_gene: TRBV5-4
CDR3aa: CASSRLLQGPGPEAFF

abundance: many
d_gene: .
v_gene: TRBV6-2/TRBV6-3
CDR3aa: CATGDQETQYF

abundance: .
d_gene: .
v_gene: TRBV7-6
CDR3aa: CASSVEGTQYF

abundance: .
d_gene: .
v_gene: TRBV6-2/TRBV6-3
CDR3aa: CASSYLGELFF

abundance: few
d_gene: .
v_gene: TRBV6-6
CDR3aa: CASSYSIGQRNTIYF

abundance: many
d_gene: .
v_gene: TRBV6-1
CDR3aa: CASSRTANYGYTF

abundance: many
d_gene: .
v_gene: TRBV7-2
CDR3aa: CASSPPPLGHEQYF

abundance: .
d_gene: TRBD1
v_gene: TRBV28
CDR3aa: CASSPGGTGVKYF

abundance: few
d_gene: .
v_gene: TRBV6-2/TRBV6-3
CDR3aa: CASRQLGYRGLRGDTQYF

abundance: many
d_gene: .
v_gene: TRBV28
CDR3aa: CASGFHGPGEQYF

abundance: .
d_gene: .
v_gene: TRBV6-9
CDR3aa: CASSYPGSPQDSPLHF

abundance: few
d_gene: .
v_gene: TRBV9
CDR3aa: CASSVAPSSYEQYF

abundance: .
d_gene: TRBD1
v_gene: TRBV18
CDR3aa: CASSPPGQGRETQYF

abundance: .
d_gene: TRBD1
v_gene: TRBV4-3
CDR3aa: CASSQGQGQNSPLHF

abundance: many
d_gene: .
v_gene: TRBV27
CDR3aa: CASSLGQGIGKLFF

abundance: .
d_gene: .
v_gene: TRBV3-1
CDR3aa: CASSQDLAGEQYF

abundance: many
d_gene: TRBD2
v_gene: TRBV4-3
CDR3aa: CASSQEMVRYAGGAPDTQYF

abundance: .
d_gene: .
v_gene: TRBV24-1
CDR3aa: CATSDPAGLYNEQFF

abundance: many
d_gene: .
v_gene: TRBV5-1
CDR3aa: CASSLAGSLKDFGYTF

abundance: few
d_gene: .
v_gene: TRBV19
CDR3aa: CASTPFGGKAEAFF

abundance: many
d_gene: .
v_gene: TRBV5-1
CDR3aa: CASSLQAMNEKLFF

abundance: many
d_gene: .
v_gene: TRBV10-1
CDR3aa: CASSGEGEAFF

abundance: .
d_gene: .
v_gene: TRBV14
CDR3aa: CASSQDGAVAFF

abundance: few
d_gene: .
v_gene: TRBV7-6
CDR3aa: CASSLAGTGLSGGEQYF

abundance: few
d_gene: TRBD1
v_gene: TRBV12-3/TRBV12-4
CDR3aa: CASSFTGVGYEQYF

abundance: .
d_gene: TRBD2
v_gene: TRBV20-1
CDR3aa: CSGVLAGAISYNEQFF

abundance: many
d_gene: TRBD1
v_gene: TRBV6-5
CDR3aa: CASKRDRGSNQPQHF

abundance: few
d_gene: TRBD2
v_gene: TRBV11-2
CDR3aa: CASSLSAGGGEETQYF

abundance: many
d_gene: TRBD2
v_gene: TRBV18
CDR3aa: CASSPNSGGRYNEQFF

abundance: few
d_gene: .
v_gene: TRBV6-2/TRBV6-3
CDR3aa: CASSYPLQGLNTEAFF

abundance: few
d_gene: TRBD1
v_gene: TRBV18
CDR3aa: CASFGRGQDLKLFF

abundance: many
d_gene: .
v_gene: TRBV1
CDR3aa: CTSSLASGHGDTQYF

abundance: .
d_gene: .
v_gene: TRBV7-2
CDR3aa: CASRLSSEQYF

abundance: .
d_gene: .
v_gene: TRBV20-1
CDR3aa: CSARSPGTNMPQHF

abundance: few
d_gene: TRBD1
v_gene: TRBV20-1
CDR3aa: CSATGGGNYEQYF

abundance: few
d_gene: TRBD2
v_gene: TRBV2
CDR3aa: CASSPSGGLSYEQYF

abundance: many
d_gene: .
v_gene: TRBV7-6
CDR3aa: CASSSYSGTAFYTF

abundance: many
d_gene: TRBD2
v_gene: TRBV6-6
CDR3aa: CASSWRGGQETQYF

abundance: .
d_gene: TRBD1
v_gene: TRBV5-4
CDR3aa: CASSLGFGTANSYEQYF

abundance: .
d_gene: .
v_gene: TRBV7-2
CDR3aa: CASSLWGGTPLGQPQHF

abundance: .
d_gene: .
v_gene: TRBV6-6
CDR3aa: CASSVQGGINYGYTF

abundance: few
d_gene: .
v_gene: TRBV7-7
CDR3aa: CAAGPQETQYF